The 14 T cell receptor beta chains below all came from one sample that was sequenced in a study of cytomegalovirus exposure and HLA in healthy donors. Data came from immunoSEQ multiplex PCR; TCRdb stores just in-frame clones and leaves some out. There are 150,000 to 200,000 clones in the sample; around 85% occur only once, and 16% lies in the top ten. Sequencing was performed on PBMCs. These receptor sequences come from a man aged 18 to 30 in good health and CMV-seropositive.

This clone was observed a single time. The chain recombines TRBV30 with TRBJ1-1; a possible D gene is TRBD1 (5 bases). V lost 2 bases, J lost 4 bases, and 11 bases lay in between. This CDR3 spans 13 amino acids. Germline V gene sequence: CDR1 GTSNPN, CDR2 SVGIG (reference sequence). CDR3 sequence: CAWSLGGTTEAFF. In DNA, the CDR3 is TGTGCCTGGAGTTTAGGAGGGACCACTGAAGCTTTCTTT.

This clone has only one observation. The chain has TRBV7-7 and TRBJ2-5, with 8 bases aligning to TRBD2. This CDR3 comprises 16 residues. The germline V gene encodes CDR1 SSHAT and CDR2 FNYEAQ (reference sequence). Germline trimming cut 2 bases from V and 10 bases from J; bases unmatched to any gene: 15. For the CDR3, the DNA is TGTGCCAGCAGCTTATCAAGGCTAGCGGGTGGGATGGTCCAGTACTTC. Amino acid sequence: CASSLSRLAGGMVQYF.

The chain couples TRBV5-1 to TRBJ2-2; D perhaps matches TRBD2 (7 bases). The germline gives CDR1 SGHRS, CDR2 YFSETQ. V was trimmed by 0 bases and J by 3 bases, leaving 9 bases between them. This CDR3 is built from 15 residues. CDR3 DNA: TGCGCCAGCAGCTTGGGCGGGGGCGACACCGGGGAGCTGTTTTTT. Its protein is CASSLGGGDTGELFF.

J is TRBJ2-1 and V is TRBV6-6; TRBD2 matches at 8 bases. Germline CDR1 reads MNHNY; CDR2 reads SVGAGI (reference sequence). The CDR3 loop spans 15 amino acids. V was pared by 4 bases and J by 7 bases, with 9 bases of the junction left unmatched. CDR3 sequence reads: CASSLAGGWGNEQFF. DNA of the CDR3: TGTGCCAGCAGTTTGGCGGGGGGCTGGGGAAATGAGCAGTTCTTC.

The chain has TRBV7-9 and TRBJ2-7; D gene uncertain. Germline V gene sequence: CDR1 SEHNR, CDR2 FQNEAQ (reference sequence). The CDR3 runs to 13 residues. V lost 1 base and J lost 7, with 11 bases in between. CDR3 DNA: TGTGCCAGCAGCTTAGAGGCGCAGAGGGAGCAGTACTTC. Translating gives CASSLEAQREQYF.

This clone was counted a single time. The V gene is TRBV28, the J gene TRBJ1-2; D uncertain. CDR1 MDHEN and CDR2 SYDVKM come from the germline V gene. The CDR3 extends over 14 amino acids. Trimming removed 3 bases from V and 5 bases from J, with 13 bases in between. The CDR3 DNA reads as TGTGCCAGCAGTTTGGCCCACGAACTATATGGCTACACCTTC. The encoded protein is CASSLAHELYGYTF.

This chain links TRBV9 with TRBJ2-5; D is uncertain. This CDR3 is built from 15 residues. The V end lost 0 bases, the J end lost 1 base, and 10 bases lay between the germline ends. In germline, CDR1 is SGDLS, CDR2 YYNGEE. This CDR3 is CASSVDPHSQETQYF. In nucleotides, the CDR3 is TGTGCCAGCAGCGTAGATCCCCACAGCCAAGAGACCCAGTACTTC. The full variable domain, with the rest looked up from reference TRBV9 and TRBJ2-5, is DSGVTQTPKHLITATGQRVTLRCSPRSGDLSVYWYQQSLDQGLQFLIQYYNGEERAKGNILERFSAQQFPDLHSELNLSSLELGDSALYFCASSVDPHSQETQYFGPGTRLLVL.

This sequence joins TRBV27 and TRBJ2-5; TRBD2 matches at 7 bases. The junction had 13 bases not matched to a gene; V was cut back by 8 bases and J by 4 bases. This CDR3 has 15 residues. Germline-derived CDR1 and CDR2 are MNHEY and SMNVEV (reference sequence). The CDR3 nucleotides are TGTGCCAGCGTGGACCTTCTCTCGGGAGGAGAGACCCAGTACTTC. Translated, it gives CASVDLLSGGETQYF.

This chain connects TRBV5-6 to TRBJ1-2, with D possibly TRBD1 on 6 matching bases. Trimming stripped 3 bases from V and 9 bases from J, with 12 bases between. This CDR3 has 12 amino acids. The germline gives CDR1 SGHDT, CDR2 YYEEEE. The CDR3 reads CASSSYRASYTF. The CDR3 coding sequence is TGTGCCAGCAGCTCCTACAGGGCTAGCTACACCTTC.

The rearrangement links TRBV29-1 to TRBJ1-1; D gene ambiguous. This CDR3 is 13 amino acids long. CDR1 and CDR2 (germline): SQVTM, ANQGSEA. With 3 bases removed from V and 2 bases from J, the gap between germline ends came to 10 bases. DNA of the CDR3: TGCAGCGTTGATGGGCGGGCAAACACTGAAGCTTTCTTT. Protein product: CSVDGRANTEAFF.

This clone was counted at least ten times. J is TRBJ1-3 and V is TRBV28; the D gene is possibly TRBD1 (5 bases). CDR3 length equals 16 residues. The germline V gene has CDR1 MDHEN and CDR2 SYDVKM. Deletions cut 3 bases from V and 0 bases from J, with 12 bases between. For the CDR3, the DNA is TGTGCCAGCAGTTTGGGGGGGGTGGTCTCTGGAAACACCATATATTTT. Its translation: CASSLGGVVSGNTIYF.

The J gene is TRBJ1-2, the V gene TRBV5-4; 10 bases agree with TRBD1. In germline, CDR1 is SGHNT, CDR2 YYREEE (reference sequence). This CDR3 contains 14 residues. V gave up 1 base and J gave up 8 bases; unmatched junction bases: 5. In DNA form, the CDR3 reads TGTGCCAGCAGCTTGCGACAGGGGGCCGCGGGCTACACCTTC. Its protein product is CASSLRQGAAGYTF. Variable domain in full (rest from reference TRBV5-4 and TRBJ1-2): ETGVTQSPTHLIKTRGQQVTLRCSSQSGHNTVSWYQQALGQGPQFIFQYYREEENGRGNFPPRFSGLQFPNYSSELNVNALELDDSALYLCASSLRQGAAGYTFGSGTRLTVV.

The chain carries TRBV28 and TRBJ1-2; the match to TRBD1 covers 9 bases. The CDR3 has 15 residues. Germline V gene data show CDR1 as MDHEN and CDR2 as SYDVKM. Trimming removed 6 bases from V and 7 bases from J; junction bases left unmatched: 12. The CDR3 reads CASSSPGTGKGGYTF. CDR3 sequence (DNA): TGTGCCAGCAGCTCTCCCGGGACAGGGAAAGGTGGCTACACCTTC.

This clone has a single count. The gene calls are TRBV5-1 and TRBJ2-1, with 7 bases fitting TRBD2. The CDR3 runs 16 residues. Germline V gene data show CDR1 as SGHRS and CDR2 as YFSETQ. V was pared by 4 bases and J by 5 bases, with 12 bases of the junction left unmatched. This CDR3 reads CASSPRTGGVNNEQFF. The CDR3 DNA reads TGCGCCAGCAGCCCGAGAACGGGGGGAGTGAACAATGAGCAGTTCTTC. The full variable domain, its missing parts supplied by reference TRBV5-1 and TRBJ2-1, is KAGVTQTPRYLIKTRGQQVTLSCSPISGHRSVSWYQQTPGQGLQFLFEYFSETQRNKGNFPGRFSGRQFSNSRSEMNVSTLELGDSALYLCASSPRTGGVNNEQFFGPGTRLTVL.